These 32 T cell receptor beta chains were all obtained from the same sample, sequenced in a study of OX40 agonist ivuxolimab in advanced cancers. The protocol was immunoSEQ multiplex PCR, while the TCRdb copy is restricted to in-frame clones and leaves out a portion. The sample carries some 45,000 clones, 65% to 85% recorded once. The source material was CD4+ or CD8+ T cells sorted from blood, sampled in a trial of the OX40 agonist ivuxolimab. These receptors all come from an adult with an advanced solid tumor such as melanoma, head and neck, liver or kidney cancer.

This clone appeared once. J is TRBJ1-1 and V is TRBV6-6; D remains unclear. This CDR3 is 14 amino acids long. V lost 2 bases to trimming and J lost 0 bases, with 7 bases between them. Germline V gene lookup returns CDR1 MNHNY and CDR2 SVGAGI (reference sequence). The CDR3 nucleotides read TGTGCCAGCAGTTACCAAAAGTTGAACACTGAAGCTTTCTTT. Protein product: CASSYQKLNTEAFF.

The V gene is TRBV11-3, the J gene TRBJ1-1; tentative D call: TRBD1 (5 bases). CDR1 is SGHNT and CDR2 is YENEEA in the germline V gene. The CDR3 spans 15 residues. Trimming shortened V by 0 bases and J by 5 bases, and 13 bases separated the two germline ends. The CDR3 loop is CASSLDRGIVTEAFF. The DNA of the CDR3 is TGTGCCAGCAGCTTAGATCGGGGGATTGTAACTGAAGCTTTCTTT.

The CDR3 spells CASSPMGNYGYTF. CDR3 DNA: TGTGCCAGTAGTCCTATGGGGAACTATGGCTACACCTTC. The chain is built from TRBV19 and TRBJ1-2; no clear D gene. CDR3 size: 13 residues. CDR1 and CDR2 (germline): LNHDA, SQIVND (reference sequence). V was clipped by 5 bases and J by 2 bases, with 9 bases between them.

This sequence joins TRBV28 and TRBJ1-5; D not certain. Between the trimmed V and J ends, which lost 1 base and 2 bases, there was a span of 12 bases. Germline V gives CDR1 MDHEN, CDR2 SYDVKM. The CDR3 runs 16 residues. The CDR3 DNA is TGTGCCAGCAGTTTATCTGTCCGGTGGGGCAATCAGCCCCAGCATTTT. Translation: CASSLSVRWGNQPQHF.

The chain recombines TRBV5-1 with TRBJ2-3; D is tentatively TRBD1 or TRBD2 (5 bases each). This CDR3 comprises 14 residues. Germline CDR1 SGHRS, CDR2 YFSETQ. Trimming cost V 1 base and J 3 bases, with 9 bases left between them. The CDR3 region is CASSLMGETDTQYF. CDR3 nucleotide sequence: TGCGCCAGCAGCTTGATGGGGGAAACAGATACGCAGTATTTT. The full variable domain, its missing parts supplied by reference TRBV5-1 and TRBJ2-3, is KAGVTQTPRYLIKTRGQQVTLSCSPISGHRSVSWYQQTPGQGLQFLFEYFSETQRNKGNFPGRFSGRQFSNSRSEMNVSTLELGDSALYLCASSLMGETDTQYFGPGTRLTVL.

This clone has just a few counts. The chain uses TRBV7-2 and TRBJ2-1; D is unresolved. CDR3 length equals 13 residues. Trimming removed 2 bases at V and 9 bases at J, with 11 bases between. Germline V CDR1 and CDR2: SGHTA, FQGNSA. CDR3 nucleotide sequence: TGTGCCAGCAGCTTACAAACAGTAGGTGAGCAGTTCTTC. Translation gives CASSLQTVGEQFF.

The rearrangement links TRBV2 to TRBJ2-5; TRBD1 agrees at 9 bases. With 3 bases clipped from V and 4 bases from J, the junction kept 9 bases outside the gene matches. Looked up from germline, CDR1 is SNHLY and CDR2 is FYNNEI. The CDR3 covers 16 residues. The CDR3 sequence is CASSEGGTGRRETQYF. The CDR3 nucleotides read TGTGCCAGCAGTGAGGGGGGGACAGGGAGGAGAGAGACCCAGTACTTC.

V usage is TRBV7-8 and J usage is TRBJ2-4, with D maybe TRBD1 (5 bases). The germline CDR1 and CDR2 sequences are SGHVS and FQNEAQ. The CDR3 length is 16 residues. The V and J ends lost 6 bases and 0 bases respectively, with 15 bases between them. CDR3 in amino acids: CASSSGLVGAKNIQYF. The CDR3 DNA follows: TGTGCCAGCAGTTCAGGGTTGGTTGGAGCCAAAAACATTCAGTACTTC.

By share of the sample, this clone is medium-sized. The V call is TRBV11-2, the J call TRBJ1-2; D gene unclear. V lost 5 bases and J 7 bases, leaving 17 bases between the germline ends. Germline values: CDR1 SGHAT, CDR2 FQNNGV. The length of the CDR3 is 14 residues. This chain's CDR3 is CASSSQTFSTGYTF. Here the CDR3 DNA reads TGTGCCAGCAGCAGCCAGACATTCTCCACTGGCTACACCTTC. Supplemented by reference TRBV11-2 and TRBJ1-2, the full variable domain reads EAGVAQSPRYKIIEKRQSVAFWCNPISGHATLYWYQQILGQGPKLLIQFQNNGVVDDSQLPKDRFSAERLKGVDSTLKIQPAKLEDSAVYLCASSSQTFSTGYTFGSGTRLTVV.

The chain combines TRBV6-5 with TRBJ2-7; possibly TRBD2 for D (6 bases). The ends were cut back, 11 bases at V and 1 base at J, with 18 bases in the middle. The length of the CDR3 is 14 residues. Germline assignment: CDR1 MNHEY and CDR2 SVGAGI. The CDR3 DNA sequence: TGTGCCTCACGAGGTAGCGGATATTCCTACGAGCAGTACTTC. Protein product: CASRGSGYSYEQYF.

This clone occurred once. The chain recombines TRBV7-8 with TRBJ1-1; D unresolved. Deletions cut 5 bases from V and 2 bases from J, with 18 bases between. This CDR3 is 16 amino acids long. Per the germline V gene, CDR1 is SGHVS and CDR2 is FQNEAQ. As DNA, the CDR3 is TGTGCCAGCAGCCTCGAGTGGGGTGTCAGAAACACTGAAGCTTTCTTT. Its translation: CASSLEWGVRNTEAFF.

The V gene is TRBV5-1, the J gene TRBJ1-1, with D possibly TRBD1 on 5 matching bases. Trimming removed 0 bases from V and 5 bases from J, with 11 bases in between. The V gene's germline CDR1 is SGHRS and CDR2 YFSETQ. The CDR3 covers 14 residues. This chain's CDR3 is CASSLVEGRTEAFF. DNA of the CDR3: TGCGCCAGCAGCTTGGTAGAGGGGCGGACTGAAGCTTTCTTT.

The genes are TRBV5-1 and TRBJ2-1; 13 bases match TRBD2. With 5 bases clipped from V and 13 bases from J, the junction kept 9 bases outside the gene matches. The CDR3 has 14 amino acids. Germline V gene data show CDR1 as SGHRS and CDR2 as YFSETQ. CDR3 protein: CASRDGLAGEGQFF. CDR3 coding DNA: TGCGCCAGCAGGGACGGACTAGCGGGAGAGGGCCAGTTCTTC.

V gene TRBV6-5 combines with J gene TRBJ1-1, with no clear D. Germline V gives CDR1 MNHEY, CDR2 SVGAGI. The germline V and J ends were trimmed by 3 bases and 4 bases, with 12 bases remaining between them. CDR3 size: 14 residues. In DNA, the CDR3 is TGTGCCAGCAGTTATCGCCCCCGAGGCACTGAAGCTTTCTTT. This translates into CASSYRPRGTEAFF.

For the CDR3, the DNA is TGCGCCAGCAGCTTGAAAGGGGGCCGAACTGAAGCTTTCTTT. Protein product: CASSLKGGRTEAFF. This chain links TRBV5-1 with TRBJ1-1; the match to TRBD1 covers 7 bases. Germline CDR1 is SGHRS and CDR2 is YFSETQ. This CDR3 has 14 residues. V shed 1 base, J shed 5 bases, and the junction held 5 bases outside the gene matches. The variable domain in full, with the rest retrieved from reference TRBV5-1 and TRBJ1-1, is KAGVTQTPRYLIKTRGQQVTLSCSPISGHRSVSWYQQTPGQGLQFLFEYFSETQRNKGNFPGRFSGRQFSNSRSEMNVSTLELGDSALYLCASSLKGGRTEAFFGQGTRLTVV.

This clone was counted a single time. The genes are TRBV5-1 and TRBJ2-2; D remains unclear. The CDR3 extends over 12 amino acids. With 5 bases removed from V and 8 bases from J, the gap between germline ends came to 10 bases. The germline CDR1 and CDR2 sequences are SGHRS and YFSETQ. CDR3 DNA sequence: TGCGCCAGCAGTCGAGATCAGGGGGAGCTGTTTTTT. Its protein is CASSRDQGELFF.

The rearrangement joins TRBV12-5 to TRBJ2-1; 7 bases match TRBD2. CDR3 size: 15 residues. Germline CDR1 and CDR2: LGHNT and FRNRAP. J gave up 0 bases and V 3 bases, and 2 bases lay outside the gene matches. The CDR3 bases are TGTGCTAGTGGTTTCGGCGGGAGCTCCTACAATGAGCAGTTCTTC. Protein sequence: CASGFGGSSYNEQFF.

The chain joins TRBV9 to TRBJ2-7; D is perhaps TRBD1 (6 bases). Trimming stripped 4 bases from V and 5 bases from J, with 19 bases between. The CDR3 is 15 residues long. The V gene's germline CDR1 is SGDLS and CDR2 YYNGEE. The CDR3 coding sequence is TGTGCCAGCAGCCCTGACAGGCCGGGCGGGCACGAGCAGTACTTC. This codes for CASSPDRPGGHEQYF.

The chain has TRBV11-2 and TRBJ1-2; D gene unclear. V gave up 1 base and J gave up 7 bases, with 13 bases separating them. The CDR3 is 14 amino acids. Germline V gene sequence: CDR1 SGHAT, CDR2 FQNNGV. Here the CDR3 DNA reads TGTGCCAGCAGCTTAGGAGCAGGTTCCTCTGGCTACACCTTC. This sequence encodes CASSLGAGSSGYTF.

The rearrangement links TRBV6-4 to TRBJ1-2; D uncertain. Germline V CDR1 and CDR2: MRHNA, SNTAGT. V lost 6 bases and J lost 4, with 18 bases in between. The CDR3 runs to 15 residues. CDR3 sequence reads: CASSPEDRSAYGYTF. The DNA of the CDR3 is TGTGCCAGCAGCCCCGAGGACCGATCGGCCTATGGCTACACCTTC.

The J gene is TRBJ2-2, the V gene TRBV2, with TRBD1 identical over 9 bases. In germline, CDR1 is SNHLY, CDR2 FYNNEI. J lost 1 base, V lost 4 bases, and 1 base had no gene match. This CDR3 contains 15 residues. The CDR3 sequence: CASSVDRGNTGELFF. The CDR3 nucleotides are TGTGCCAGCAGTGTGGACAGGGGGAACACCGGGGAGCTGTTTTTT. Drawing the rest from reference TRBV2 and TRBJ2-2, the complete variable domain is EPEVTQTPSHQVTQMGQEVILRCVPISNHLYFYWYRQILGQKVEFLVSFYNNEISEKSEIFDDQFSVERPDGSNFTLKIRSTKLEDSAMYFCASSVDRGNTGELFFGEGSRLTVL.

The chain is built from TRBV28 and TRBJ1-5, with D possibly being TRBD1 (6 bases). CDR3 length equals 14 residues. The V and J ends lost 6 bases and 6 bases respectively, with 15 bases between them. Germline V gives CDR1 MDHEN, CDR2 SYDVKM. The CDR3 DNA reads TGTGCCAGCAGAACGGCGGGGGGCGGTCAGCCCCAGCATTTT. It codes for CASRTAGGGQPQHF.

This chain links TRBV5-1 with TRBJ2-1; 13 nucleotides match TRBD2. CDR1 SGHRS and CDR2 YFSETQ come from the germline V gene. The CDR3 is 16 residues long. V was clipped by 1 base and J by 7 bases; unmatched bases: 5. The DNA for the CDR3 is TGCGCCAGCAGCTTGACACTAGCGGGAGGGCCTAATGAGCAGTTCTTC. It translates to CASSLTLAGGPNEQFF.

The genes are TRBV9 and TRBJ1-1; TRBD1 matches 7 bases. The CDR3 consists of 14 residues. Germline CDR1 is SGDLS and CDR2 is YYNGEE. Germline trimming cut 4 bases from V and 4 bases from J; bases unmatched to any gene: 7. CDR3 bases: TGTGCCAGCAGCTCGCGGGCAGGGGGCACTGAAGCTTTCTTT. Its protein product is CASSSRAGGTEAFF.

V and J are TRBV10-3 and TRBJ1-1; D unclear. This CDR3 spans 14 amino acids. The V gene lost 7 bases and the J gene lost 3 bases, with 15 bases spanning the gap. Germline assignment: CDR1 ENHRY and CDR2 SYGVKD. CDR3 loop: CAIKGSASYTEAFF. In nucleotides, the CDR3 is TGTGCCATCAAAGGTTCTGCGTCATACACTGAAGCTTTCTTT.

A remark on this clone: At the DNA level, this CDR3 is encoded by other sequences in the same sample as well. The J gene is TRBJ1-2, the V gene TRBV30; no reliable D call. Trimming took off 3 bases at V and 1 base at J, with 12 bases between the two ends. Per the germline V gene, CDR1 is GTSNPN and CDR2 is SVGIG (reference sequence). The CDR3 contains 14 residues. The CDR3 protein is CAWSPQRGNYGYTF. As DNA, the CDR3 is TGTGCCTGGAGCCCCCAGCGGGGTAACTATGGCTACACCTTC.

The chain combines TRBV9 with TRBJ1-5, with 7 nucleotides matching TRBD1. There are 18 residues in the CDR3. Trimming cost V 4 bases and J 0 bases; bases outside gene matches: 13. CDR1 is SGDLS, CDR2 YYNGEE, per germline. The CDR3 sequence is CASSPGDRVSYSNQPQHF. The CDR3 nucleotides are TGTGCCAGCAGCCCAGGAGACAGGGTCTCATATAGCAATCAGCCCCAGCATTTT.

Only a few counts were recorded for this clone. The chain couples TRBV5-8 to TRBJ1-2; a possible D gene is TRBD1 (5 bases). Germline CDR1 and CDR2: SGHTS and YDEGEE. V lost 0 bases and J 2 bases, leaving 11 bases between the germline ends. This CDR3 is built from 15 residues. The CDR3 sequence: CASSLGQGENYGYTF. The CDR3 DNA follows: TGTGCCAGCAGCTTGGGGCAGGGTGAAAACTATGGCTACACCTTC.

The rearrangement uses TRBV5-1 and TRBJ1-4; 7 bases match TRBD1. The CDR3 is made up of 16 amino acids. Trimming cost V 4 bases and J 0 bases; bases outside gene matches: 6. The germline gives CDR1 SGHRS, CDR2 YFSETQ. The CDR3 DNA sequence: TGCGCCAGCAGCCCGGGACAGATTGCAACTAATGAAAAACTGTTTTTT. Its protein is CASSPGQIATNEKLFF.

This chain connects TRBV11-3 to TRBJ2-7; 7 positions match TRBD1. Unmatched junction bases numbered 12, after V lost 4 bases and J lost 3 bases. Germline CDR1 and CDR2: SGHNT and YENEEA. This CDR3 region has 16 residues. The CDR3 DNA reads TGTGCCAGCAGCTCGAGGAACCGGGACAGAAACTACGAGCAGTACTTC. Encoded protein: CASSSRNRDRNYEQYF.

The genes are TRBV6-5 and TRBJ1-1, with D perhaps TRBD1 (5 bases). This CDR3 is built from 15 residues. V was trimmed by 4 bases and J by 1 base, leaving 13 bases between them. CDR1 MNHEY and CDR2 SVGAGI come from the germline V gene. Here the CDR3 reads CASSFDSRSNTEAFF. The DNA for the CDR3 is TGTGCCAGCAGTTTCGACAGCCGCTCGAACACTGAAGCTTTCTTT.

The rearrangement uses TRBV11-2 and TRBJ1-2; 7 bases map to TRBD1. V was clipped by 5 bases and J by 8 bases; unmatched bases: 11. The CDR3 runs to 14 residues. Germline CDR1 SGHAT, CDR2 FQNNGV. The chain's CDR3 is CASSPGQTLKGYTF. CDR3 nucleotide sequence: TGTGCCAGCAGCCCGGGACAGACGCTTAAGGGCTACACCTTC. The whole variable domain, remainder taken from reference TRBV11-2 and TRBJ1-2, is EAGVAQSPRYKIIEKRQSVAFWCNPISGHATLYWYQQILGQGPKLLIQFQNNGVVDDSQLPKDRFSAERLKGVDSTLKIQPAKLEDSAVYLCASSPGQTLKGYTFGSGTRLTVV.